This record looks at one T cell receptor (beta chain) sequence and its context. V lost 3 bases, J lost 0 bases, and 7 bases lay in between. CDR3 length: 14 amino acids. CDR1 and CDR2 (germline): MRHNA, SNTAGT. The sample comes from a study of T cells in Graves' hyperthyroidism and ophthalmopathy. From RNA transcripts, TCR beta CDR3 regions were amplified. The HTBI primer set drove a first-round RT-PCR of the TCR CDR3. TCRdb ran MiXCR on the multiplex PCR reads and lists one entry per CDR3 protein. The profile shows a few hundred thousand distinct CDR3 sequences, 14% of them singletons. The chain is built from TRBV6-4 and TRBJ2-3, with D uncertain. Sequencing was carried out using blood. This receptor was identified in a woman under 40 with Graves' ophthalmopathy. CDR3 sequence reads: CASSEEASTDTQYF. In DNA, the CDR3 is TGTGCCAGCAGTGAAGAAGCTAGCACAGATACGCAGTATTTT.